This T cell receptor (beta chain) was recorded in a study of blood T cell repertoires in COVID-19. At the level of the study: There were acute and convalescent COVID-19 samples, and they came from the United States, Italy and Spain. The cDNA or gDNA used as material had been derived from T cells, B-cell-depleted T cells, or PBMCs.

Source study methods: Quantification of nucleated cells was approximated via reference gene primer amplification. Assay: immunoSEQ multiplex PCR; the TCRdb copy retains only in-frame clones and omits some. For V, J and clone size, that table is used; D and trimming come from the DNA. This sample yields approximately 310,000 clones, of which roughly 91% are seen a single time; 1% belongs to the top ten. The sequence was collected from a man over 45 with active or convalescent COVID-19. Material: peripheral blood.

For the CDR3, the DNA is TGTGCCAGCAGCCAAGGGACTAGCGGGGTGGATAAGCAGTTCTTC. Translation: CASSQGTSGVDKQFF. The chain carries TRBV14 and TRBJ2-1; 12 positions agree with TRBD2. Germline trimming cut 1 base from V and 11 bases from J; bases unmatched to any gene: 6. The CDR3 spans 15 residues. Germline assignment: CDR1 SGHDN and CDR2 FVKESK.